These 10 T cell receptor beta chains were all obtained from the same sample, sequenced in a study of yellow fever vaccine responses in identical twins. One entry per CDR3 protein results from TCRdb running MiXCR on the RT-PCR reads. The table shows about 19,000 distinct CDR3 sequences, with just over 60% occurring only once. The material was T cells from blood (PBMCs), unsorted or a sorted subset (not recorded which), obtained before or after yellow fever vaccination (not recorded which). The receptors were sampled from a woman under 30 who received the yellow fever vaccine.

The rearrangement joins TRBV5-4 to TRBJ1-2; 8 bases map to TRBD1. Trimming took 5 bases from V and 3 from J; bases not matched to a gene: 6. From germline, CDR1 is SGHNT and CDR2 YYREEE (reference sequence). The CDR3 sequence is 14 residues long. The CDR3 loop reads CASSTGQGDYGYTF. The CDR3 nucleotides read TGTGCCAGCAGTACCGGACAGGGTGACTATGGCTACACCTTC. Using reference TRBV5-4 and TRBJ1-2 for the parts outside the CDR3, the full variable domain is ETGVTQSPTHLIKTRGQQVTLRCSSQSGHNTVSWYQQALGQGPQFIFQYYREEENGRGNFPPRFSGLQFPNYSSELNVNALELDDSALYLCASSTGQGDYGYTFGSGTRLTVV.

V usage is TRBV18 and J usage is TRBJ1-3; D possibly corresponds to TRBD1 (6 bases). CDR3 length equals 15 residues. CDR1 KGHSH and CDR2 LQKENI come from the germline V gene. V lost 2 bases and J 2 bases, leaving 10 bases between the germline ends. The CDR3 is CASSPSTGTGNTIYF. The CDR3 nucleotides are TGTGCCAGCTCACCATCAACAGGGACTGGAAACACCATATATTTT.

The V call is TRBV5-1, the J call TRBJ1-3, with 7 bases identical to TRBD1. Trimming removed 4 bases from V and 2 bases from J; junction bases left unmatched: 9. This CDR3 is 16 amino acids long. The germline V gene has CDR1 SGHRS and CDR2 YFSETQ. The chain's CDR3 is CASSPGWTGPGNTIYF. CDR3 in DNA: TGCGCCAGCAGCCCCGGTTGGACAGGTCCTGGAAACACCATATATTTT.

The genes are TRBV29-1 and TRBJ1-2; 7 positions agree with TRBD1. The germline CDR1 and CDR2 sequences are SQVTM and ANQGSEA. V shed 7 bases, J shed 0 bases, and the junction held 8 bases outside the gene matches. CDR3 length: 14 amino acids. The CDR3 here is CSAGAGGANYGYTF. The CDR3 DNA is TGCAGCGCGGGAGCAGGGGGAGCTAACTATGGCTACACCTTC.

The V call is TRBV11-2, the J call TRBJ2-5; perhaps TRBD2 as D (6 bases). V shed 5 bases and J shed 9 bases, with 13 bases lying between them. The CDR3 contains 12 residues. CDR1 SGHAT and CDR2 FQNNGV come from the germline V gene. The CDR3 nucleotides read TGTGCCAGCAGCCCGCGGGGCGGGGCCCAGTACTTC. Its translation: CASSPRGGAQYF.

This clonotype appeared a few times. The rearrangement uses TRBV11-1 and TRBJ2-5; 7 nucleotides agree with TRBD2. Germline CDR1 and CDR2: SGHAT and FQDESV (reference sequence). This CDR3 has 15 residues. V lost 4 bases to trimming and J lost 1 base; unmatched junction nucleotides: 6. CDR3 loop: CASSSPASGQETQYF. The CDR3 coding sequence is TGTGCCAGCAGCTCCCCTGCTAGCGGCCAAGAGACCCAGTACTTC.

The chain has TRBV7-6 and TRBJ1-1; D is undetermined. V was cut by 1 base and J by 1 base, with 7 bases left in between. The germline V gene has CDR1 SGHVS and CDR2 FNYEAQ. The CDR3 length is 14 residues. The CDR3 coding sequence is TGTGCCAGCAGCTTAGAGTATAAGAACACTGAAGCTTTCTTT. Amino acid sequence: CASSLEYKNTEAFF.

The chain has TRBV5-1 and TRBJ1-1; 8 nucleotides align to TRBD1. Germline V gives CDR1 SGHRS, CDR2 YFSETQ. There are 15 residues in the CDR3. V lost 4 bases, J lost 5 bases, and 10 bases stayed unmatched. CDR3 amino acids: CASSTRLGQVTEAFF. The CDR3 DNA reads TGCGCCAGCAGCACAAGACTGGGACAGGTGACTGAAGCTTTCTTT.

The CDR3 spells CSVLPGRGDTQYF. For the CDR3, the DNA is TGCAGCGTCCTCCCTGGGAGGGGAGATACGCAGTATTTT. V gene TRBV29-1 combines with J gene TRBJ2-3; TRBD2 agrees at 7 bases. The V gene's germline CDR1 is SQVTM and CDR2 ANQGSEA. The CDR3 runs 13 residues. Trimming took 6 bases from V and 5 from J; bases not matched to a gene: 8.

This clonotype appeared a few times. The chain combines TRBV12-3 or TRBV12-4 with TRBJ1-1; tentative D call: TRBD1 (5 bases). Trimming removed 6 bases from V and 9 bases from J, with 14 bases in between. The length of the CDR3 is 12 residues. The chain's CDR3 is CASREAGLKAFF. Written as DNA, the CDR3 is TGTGCCAGCAGGGAGGCAGGGCTCAAAGCTTTCTTT.